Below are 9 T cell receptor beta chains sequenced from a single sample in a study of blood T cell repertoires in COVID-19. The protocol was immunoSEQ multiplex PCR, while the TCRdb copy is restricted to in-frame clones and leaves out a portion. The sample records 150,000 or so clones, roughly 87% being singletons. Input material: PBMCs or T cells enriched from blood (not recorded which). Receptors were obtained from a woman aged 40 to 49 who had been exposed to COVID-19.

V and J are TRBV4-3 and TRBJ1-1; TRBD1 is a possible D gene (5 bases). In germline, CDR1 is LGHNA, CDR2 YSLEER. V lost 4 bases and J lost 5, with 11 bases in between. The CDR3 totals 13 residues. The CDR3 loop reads CASSPGGGTEAFF. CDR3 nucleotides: TGCGCCAGCAGCCCCGGGGGGGGAACTGAAGCTTTCTTT.

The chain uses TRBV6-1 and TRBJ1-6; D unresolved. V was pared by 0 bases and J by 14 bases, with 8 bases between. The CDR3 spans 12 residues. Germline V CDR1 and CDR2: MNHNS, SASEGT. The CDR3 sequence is CASSEARRALHF. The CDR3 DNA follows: TGTGCCAGCAGTGAAGCCCGGCGGGCCCTCCACTTT.

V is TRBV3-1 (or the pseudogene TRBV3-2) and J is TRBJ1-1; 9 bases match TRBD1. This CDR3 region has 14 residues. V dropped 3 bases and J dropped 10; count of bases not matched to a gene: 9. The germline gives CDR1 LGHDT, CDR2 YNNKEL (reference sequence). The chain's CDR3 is CASSQDRQGGGAFF. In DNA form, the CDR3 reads TGTGCCAGCAGCCAGGACCGACAGGGGGGGGGAGCTTTCTTT.

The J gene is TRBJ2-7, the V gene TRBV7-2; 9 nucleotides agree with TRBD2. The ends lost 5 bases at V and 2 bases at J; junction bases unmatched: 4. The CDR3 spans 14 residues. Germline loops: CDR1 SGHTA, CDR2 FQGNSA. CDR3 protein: CASSPRTSAYEQYF. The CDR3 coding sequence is TGTGCCAGCAGCCCGAGGACTAGCGCCTACGAGCAGTACTTC.

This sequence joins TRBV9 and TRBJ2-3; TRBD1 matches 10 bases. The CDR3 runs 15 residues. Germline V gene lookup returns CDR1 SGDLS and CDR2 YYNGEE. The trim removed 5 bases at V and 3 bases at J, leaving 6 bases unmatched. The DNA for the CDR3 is TGTGCCAGCAGTGGACAGGGGGTGAGGACAGATACGCAGTATTTT. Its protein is CASSGQGVRTDTQYF.

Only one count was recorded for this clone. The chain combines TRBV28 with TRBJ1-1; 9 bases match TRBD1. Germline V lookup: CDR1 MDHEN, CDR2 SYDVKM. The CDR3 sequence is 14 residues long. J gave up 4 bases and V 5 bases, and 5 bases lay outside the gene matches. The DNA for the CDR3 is TGTGCCAGCAGTCAGACGGACAGGGGCACTGAAGCTTTCTTT. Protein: CASSQTDRGTEAFF. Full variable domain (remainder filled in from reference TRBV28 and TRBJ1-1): DVKVTQSSRYLVKRTGEKVFLECVQDMDHENMFWYRQDPGLGLRLIYFSYDVKMKEKGDIPEGYSVSREKKERFSLILESASTNQTSMYLCASSQTDRGTEAFFGQGTRLTVV.

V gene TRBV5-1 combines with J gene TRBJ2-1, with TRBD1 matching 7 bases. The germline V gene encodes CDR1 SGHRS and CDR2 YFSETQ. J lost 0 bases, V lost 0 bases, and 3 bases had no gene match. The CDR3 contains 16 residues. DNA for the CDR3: TGCGCCAGCAGCTTGGATTGGGACAGCTCCTACAATGAGCAGTTCTTC. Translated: CASSLDWDSSYNEQFF. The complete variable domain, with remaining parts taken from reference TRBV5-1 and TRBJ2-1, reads KAGVTQTPRYLIKTRGQQVTLSCSPISGHRSVSWYQQTPGQGLQFLFEYFSETQRNKGNFPGRFSGRQFSNSRSEMNVSTLELGDSALYLCASSLDWDSSYNEQFFGPGTRLTVL.

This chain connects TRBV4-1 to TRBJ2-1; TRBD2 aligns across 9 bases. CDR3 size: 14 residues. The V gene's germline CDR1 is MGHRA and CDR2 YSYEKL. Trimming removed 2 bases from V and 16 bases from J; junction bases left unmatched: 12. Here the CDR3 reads CASSQLSGGNERFF. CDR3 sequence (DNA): TGCGCCAGCAGCCAACTTAGCGGGGGCAACGAGCGTTTCTTC.

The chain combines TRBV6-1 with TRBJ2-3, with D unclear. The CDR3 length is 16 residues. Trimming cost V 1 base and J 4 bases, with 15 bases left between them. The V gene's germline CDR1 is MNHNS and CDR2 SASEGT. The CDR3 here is CASSEDWAFPSDTQYF. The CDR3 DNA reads TGTGCCAGCAGTGAAGATTGGGCGTTTCCTTCAGATACGCAGTATTTT.